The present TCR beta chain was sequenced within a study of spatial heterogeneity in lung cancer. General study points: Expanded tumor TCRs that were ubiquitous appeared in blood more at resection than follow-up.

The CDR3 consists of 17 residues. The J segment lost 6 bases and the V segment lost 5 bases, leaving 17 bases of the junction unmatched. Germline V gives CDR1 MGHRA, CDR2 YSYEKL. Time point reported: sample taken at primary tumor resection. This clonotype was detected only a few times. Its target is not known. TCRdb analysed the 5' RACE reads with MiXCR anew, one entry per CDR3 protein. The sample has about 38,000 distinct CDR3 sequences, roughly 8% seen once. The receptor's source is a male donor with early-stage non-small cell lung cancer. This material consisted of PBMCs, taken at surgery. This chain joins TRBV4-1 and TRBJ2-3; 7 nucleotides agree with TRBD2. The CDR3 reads CASSSQTTSVPPDTQYF. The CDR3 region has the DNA TGCGCCAGCAGCTCCCAAACTACTAGCGTACCTCCGGATACGCAGTATTTT.